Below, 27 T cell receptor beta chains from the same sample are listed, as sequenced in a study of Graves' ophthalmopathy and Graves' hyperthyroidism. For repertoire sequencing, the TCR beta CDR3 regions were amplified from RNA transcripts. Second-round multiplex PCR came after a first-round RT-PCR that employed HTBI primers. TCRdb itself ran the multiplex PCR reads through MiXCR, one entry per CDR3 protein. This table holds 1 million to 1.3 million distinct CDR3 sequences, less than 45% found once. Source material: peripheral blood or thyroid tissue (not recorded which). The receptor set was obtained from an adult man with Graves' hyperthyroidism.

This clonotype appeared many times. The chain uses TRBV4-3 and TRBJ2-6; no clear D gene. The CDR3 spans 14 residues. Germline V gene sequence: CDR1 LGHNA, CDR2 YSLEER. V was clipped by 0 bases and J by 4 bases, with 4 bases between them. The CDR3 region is CASSQDPGANVLTF. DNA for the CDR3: TGCGCCAGCAGCCAAGATCCAGGGGCCAACGTCCTGACTTTC.

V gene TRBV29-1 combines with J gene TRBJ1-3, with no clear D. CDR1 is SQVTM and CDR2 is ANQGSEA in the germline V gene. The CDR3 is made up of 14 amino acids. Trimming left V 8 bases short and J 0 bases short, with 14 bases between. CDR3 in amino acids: CSYPTAASGNTIYF. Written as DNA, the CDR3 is TGCAGCTACCCGACGGCTGCCTCTGGAAACACCATATATTTT.

CDR3 sequence: CATSVFWGERNEQFF. The CDR3 DNA follows: TGTGCCACCAGTGTCTTTTGGGGGGAGCGGAATGAGCAGTTCTTC. V usage is TRBV24-1 and J usage is TRBJ2-1; D is possibly TRBD2 (6 bases). Germline CDR1 and CDR2: KGHDR and SFDVKD. The CDR3 is 15 residues long. The V and J ends lost 5 bases and 7 bases respectively, with 17 bases between them.

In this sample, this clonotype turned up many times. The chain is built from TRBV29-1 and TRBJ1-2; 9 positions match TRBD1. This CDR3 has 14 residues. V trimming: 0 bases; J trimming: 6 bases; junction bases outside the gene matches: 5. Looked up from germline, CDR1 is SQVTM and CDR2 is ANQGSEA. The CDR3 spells CSVEEGTGFDGYTF. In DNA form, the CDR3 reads TGCAGCGTTGAAGAAGGGACAGGGTTTGATGGCTACACCTTC. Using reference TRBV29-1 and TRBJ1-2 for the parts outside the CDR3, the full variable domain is SAVISQKPSRDICQRGTSLTIQCQVDSQVTMMFWYRQQPGQSLTLIATANQGSEATYESGFVIDKFPISRPNLTFSTLTVSNMSPEDSSIYLCSVEEGTGFDGYTFGSGTRLTVV.

The CDR3 DNA sequence: TGCGCCAGCAGCTTCGGGACTAGCGGACTCACAGATACGCAGTATTTT. It is translated as CASSFGTSGLTDTQYF. This rearrangement joins TRBV5-1 to TRBJ2-3; TRBD2 matches at 11 bases. Germline V gene data show CDR1 as SGHRS and CDR2 as YFSETQ. The CDR3 spans 16 residues. V was pared by 2 bases and J by 2 bases, with 4 bases of the junction left unmatched.

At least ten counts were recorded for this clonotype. The CDR3 region has the DNA TGTGCCAGCAGCGCTACGGACATTGGGGGAGCTTTCTTT. Translating it yields CASSATDIGGAFF. V and J are TRBV7-9 and TRBJ1-1, with a possible D match to TRBD1 (5 bases). The CDR3 runs to 13 residues. Trimming cost V 5 bases and J 10 bases, with 17 bases left between them. Germline V gene sequence: CDR1 SEHNR, CDR2 FQNEAQ (reference sequence).

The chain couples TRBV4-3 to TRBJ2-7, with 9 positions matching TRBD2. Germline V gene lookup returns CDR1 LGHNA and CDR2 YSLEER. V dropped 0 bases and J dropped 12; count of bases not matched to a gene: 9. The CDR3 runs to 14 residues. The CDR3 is CASSQDSSGMGLYF. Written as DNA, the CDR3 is TGCGCCAGCAGCCAAGATTCTAGCGGGATGGGATTGTACTTC.

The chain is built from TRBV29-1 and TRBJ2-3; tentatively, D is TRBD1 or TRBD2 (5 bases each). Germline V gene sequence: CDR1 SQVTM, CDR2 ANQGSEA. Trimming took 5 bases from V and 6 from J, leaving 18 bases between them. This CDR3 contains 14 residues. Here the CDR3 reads CSVRRDHRLDTQYF. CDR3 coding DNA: TGCAGCGTTCGTAGGGACCATCGGCTGGATACGCAGTATTTT.

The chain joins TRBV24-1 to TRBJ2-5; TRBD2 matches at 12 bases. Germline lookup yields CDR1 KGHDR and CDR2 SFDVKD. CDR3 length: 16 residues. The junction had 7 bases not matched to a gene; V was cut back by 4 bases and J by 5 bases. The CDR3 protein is CATSERAGTSGETQYF. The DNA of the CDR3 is TGTGCCACCAGTGAACGTGCCGGGACTAGCGGGGAGACCCAGTACTTC.

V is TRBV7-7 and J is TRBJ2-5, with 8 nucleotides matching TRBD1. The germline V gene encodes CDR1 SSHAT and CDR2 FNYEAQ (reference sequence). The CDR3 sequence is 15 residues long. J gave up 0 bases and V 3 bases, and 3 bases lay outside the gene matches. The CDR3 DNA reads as TGTGCCAGCAGCTTCGCAGGGGGCAACCAAGAGACCCAGTACTTC. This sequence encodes CASSFAGGNQETQYF. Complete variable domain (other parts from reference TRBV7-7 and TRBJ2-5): GAGVSQSPRYKVTKRGQDVTLRCDPISSHATLYWYQQALGQGPEFLTYFNYEAQPDKSGLPSDRFSAERPEGSISTLTIQRTEQRDSAMYRCASSFAGGNQETQYFGPGTRLLVL.

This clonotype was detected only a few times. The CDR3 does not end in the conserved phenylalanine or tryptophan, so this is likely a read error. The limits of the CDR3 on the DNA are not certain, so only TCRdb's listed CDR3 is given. CDR3 sequence: CASRKGTAFS. V is TRBV7-2 and J is TRBJ1-1; TRBD1, the table's D call, lacks a check against the DNA. The germline CDR1 and CDR2 sequences are SGHTA and FQGNSA. Including both end residues, the CDR3 is 10 amino acids long.

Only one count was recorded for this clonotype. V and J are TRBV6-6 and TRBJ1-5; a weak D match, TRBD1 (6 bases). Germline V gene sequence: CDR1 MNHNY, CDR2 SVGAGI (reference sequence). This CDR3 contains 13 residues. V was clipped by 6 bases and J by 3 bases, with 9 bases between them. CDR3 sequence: CASRQGFNQPQHF. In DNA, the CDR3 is TGTGCCAGCAGGCAGGGGTTCAATCAGCCCCAGCATTTT.

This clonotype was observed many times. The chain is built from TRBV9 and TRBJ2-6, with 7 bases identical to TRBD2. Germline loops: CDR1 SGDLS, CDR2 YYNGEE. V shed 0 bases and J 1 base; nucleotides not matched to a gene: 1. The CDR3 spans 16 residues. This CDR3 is CASSVGGGSGANVLTF. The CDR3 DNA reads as TGTGCCAGCAGCGTAGGGGGAGGGTCTGGGGCCAACGTCCTGACTTTC.

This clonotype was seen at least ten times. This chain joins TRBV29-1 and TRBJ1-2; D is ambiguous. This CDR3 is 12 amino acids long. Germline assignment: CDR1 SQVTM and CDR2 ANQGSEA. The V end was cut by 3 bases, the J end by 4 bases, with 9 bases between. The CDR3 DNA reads TGCAGCGTTGACCGGAGCCTCTATGGCTACACCTTC. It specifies CSVDRSLYGYTF.

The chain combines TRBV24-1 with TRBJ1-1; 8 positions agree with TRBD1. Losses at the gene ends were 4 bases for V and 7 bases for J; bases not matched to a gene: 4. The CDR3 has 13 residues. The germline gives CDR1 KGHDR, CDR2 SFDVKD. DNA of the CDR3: TGTGCCACCAGTGACGACAGGGGCAGTGAAGCTTTCTTT. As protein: CATSDDRGSEAFF.

CDR3 nucleotide sequence: TGTGCCAGCACCGGGGCGCGGCGCACCGGGGAGCTGTTTTTT. Its translation is CASTGARRTGELFF. The rearrangement uses TRBV2 and TRBJ2-2, with D perhaps assigned TRBD1 or TRBD2 (5 bases each). Germline V gives CDR1 SNHLY, CDR2 FYNNEI. There are 14 residues in the CDR3. The germline V and J ends were trimmed by 7 bases and 4 bases, with 13 bases remaining between them.

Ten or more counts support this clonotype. In DNA, the CDR3 is TGCAGCGTTGAAGATCGTGATCAGGGTACCTACGAGCAGTACTTC. This gives the protein CSVEDRDQGTYEQYF. V usage is TRBV29-1 and J usage is TRBJ2-7; D perhaps matches TRBD1 (5 bases). Per germline, CDR1 SQVTM and CDR2 ANQGSEA. The CDR3 consists of 15 residues. The V end lost 0 bases, the J end lost 2 bases, and 14 bases lay between the germline ends.

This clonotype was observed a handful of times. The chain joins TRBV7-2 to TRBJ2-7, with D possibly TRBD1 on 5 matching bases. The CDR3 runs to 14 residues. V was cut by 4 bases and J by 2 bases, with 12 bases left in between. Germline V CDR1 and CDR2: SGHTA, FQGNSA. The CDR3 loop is CASSWTFTAYEQYF. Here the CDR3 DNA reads TGTGCCAGCAGCTGGACATTTACCGCCTACGAGCAGTACTTC.

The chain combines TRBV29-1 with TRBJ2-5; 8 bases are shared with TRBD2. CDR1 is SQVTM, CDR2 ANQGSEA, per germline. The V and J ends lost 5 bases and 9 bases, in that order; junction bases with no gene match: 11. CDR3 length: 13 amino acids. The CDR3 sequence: CSVPLWRGESQYF. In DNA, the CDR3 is TGCAGCGTTCCCCTGTGGCGGGGGGAATCCCAGTACTTC.

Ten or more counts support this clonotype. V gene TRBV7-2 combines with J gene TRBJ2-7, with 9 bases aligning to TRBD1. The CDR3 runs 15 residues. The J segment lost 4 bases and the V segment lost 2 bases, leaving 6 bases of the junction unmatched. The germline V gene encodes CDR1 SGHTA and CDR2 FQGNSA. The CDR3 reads CASSLRTGDSYEQYF. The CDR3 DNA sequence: TGTGCCAGCAGCTTACGGACAGGGGATTCATACGAGCAGTACTTC. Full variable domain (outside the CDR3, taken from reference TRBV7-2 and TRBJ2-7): GAGVSQSPSNKVTEKGKDVELRCDPISGHTALYWYRQSLGQGLEFLIYFQGNSAPDKSGLPSDRFSAERTGGSVSTLTIQRTQQEDSAVYLCASSLRTGDSYEQYFGPGTRLTVT.

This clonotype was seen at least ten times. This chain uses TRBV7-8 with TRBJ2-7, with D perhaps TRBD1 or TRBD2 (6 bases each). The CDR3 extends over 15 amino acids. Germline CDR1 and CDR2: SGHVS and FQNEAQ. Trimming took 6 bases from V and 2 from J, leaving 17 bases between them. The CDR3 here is CASSEGTGATYEQYF. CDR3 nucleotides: TGTGCCAGCAGTGAGGGGACGGGGGCCACCTACGAGCAGTACTTC.

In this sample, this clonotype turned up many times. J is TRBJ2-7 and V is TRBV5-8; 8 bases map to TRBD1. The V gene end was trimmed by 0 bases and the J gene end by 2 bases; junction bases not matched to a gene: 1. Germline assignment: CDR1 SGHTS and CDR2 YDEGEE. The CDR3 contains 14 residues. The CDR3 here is CASSLVDRAYEQYF. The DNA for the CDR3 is TGTGCCAGCAGCTTGGTGGACAGGGCCTACGAGCAGTACTTC.

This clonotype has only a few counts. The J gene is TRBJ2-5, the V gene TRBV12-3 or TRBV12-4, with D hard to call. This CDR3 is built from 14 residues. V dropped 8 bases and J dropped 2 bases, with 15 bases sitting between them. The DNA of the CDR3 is TGTGCCAGCTCCGATGGCATAGGGCAAGAGACCCAGTACTTC. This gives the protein CASSDGIGQETQYF.

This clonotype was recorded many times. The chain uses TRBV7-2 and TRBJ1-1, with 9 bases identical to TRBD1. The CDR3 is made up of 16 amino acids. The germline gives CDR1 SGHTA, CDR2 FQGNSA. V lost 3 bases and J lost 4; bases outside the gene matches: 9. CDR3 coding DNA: TGTGCCAGCAGCTTCCCAACCGGGACAGGGACCACTGAAGCTTTCTTT. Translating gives CASSFPTGTGTTEAFF.

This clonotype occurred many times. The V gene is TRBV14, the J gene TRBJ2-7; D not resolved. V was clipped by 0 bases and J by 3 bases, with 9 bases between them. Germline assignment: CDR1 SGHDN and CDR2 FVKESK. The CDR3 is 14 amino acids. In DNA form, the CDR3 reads TGTGCCAGCAGCCAAGATCCGAGTCACTACGAGCAGTACTTC. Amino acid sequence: CASSQDPSHYEQYF.

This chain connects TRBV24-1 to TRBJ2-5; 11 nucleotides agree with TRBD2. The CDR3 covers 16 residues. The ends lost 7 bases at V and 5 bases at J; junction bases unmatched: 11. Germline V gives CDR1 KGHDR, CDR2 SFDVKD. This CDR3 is CATSEGTSGGRETQYF. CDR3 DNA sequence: TGTGCCACCAGCGAGGGGACTAGCGGAGGGAGGGAGACCCAGTACTTC.

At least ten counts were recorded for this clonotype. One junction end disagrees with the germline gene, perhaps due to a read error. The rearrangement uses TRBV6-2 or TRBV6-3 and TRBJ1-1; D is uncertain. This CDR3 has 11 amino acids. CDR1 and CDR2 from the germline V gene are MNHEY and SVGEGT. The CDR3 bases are TGCGCCAGCAGCTATGGTTATGAAGCTTTCTTT. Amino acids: CASSYGYEAFF.